This T cell receptor (beta chain) was sequenced in a study of monozygotic twins with inflammatory bowel disease. TCRdb re-called the 5' RACE reads; every CDR3 protein appears as one record, without DNA. The sample is made up of tens of thousands of distinct CDR3 sequences, and the top ten hold about 7.4% of it. About this clonotype: As yet, its antigen is unknown.

The study, taken as a whole, reports: Differing T cell subtypes remained indistinguishable. Compared with healthy twins, IBD patients shared fewer clonotypes with others, especially with disease activity.

The receptor was isolated from a human donor with ulcerative colitis or Crohn's disease, or a healthy co-twin of an affected twin (not recorded which). Sequencing was performed on blood.

CDR3 protein: CASSRGAGQGGEKLFF. The chain joins TRBV7-9 to TRBJ1-4; TCRdb proposes TRBD1, but this gene call is untestable without DNA. The CDR3 extends over 16 amino acids. Looked up from germline, CDR1 is SEHNR and CDR2 is FQNEAQ (reference sequence).